Below, 21 T cell receptor beta chains from the same sample are listed, as sequenced in a study of cytomegalovirus exposure and HLA in healthy donors. The PCR had 60 Vbeta and 13 Jbeta primers. Only in-frame clones appear in the TCRdb table, and some are missing; sequencing was by immunoSEQ multiplex PCR. The sample holds over 150,000 clones, 80% seen once. Sequenced material: PBMCs. The receptors originated from a man aged 25 to 45 in good health and CMV-seropositive.

CDR3 nucleotide sequence: TGTGCCAGCAGCTTATCTTCCGGGGGGGGCTATGGCTACACCTTC. Its translation is CASSLSSGGGYGYTF. The chain joins TRBV7-9 to TRBJ1-2, with TRBD1 as a possible D gene (5 bases). CDR3 length: 15 amino acids. The germline gives CDR1 SEHNR, CDR2 FQNEAQ (reference sequence). Between the trimmed V and J ends, which lost 2 bases and 4 bases, there was a span of 14 bases.

J is TRBJ2-5 and V is TRBV5-6, with D tentatively TRBD1 (5 bases). The CDR3 contains 11 residues. The V end lost 4 bases, the J end lost 7 bases, and 8 bases lay between the germline ends. Germline CDR1 reads SGHDT; CDR2 reads YYEEEE. The CDR3 spells CASSQGLTQYF. CDR3 nucleotide sequence: TGTGCCAGCAGCCAGGGTCTGACCCAGTACTTC.

V and J are TRBV4-2 and TRBJ2-2, with 10 bases lining up with TRBD2. This CDR3 is built from 19 residues. V dropped 0 bases and J dropped 1; count of bases not matched to a gene: 8. From germline, CDR1 is LGHNA and CDR2 YNFKEQ. DNA of the CDR3: TGTGCCAGCAGCCAAGATTCCCTAGCGGGAGTCCGGAACACCGGGGAGCTGTTTTTT. Encoded protein: CASSQDSLAGVRNTGELFF.

This CDR3 reads CASSFGGTGATYEQYF. DNA of the CDR3: TGTGCCAGCAGCTTCGGAGGGACAGGGGCTACCTACGAGCAGTACTTC. The gene calls are TRBV7-2 and TRBJ2-7, with TRBD1 identical over 10 bases. The CDR3 length is 16 residues. The V gene end was trimmed by 3 bases and the J gene end by 2 bases; junction bases not matched to a gene: 7. Germline V CDR1 and CDR2: SGHTA, FQGNSA. Supplemented by reference TRBV7-2 and TRBJ2-7, the full variable domain reads GAGVSQSPSNKVTEKGKDVELRCDPISGHTALYWYRQSLGQGLEFLIYFQGNSAPDKSGLPSDRFSAERTGGSVSTLTIQRTQQEDSAVYLCASSFGGTGATYEQYFGPGTRLTVT.

V gene TRBV27 combines with J gene TRBJ2-7; D ambiguous. The CDR3 totals 14 residues. Trimming shortened V by 6 bases and J by 0 bases, and 12 bases separated the two germline ends. CDR1 and CDR2 (germline): MNHEY, SMNVEV (reference sequence). The CDR3 here is CASSRDFSSYEQYF. CDR3 nucleotides: TGTGCCAGCAGCCGAGACTTCTCCTCCTACGAGCAGTACTTC.

V is TRBV27 and J is TRBJ1-5; weak D call: TRBD1 (5 bases). V was trimmed by 4 bases and J by 6 bases, leaving 10 bases between them. Germline CDR1 reads MNHEY; CDR2 reads SMNVEV (reference sequence). This CDR3 has 13 amino acids. The CDR3 sequence is CASSSGGGQPQHF. CDR3 nucleotide sequence: TGTGCCAGCAGTTCTGGCGGGGGTCAGCCCCAGCATTTT.

V gene TRBV25-1 combines with J gene TRBJ1-3, with TRBD1 matching 7 bases. This CDR3 contains 14 residues. Germline values: CDR1 MGHDK, CDR2 SYGVNS. V was clipped by 6 bases and J by 2 bases; unmatched bases: 4. This CDR3 reads CASRPTGPGNTIYF. The CDR3 DNA reads as TGTGCCAGCAGACCGACAGGGCCTGGAAACACCATATATTTT.

The V gene is TRBV7-2, the J gene TRBJ1-4, with 10 nucleotides matching TRBD1. The V gene end was trimmed by 1 base and the J gene end by 5 bases; junction bases not matched to a gene: 1. Germline V gene lookup returns CDR1 SGHTA and CDR2 FQGNSA. The CDR3 has 15 amino acids. CDR3 sequence (DNA): TGTGCCAGCAGCTTAGTGGGACAGGGGAATGAAAAACTGTTTTTT. It encodes CASSLVGQGNEKLFF.

This clone was seen only a few times. The gene calls are TRBV19 and TRBJ1-2; D remains ambiguous. The CDR3 has 12 residues. Trimming removed 5 bases at V and 8 bases at J, with 12 bases between. The germline V gene has CDR1 LNHDA and CDR2 SQIVND (reference sequence). Written as DNA, the CDR3 is TGTGCCAGTAGTTGGTCAGGTGGAGGCTACACCTTC. Residues: CASSWSGGGYTF.

This sequence joins TRBV5-4 and TRBJ2-7; 7 bases line up with TRBD1. V dropped 1 base and J dropped 5; count of bases not matched to a gene: 9. The CDR3 covers 15 residues. Germline lookup yields CDR1 SGHNT and CDR2 YYREEE (reference sequence). CDR3 DNA: TGTGCCAGCAGCTTGCCCCAGGGGGAAGGGCACGAGCAGTACTTC. Encoded protein: CASSLPQGEGHEQYF.

The chain carries TRBV28 and TRBJ1-2, with a weak D call TRBD1 (5 bases). Trimming removed 5 bases from V and 1 base from J, with 14 bases in between. This CDR3 comprises 15 residues. Germline CDR1 MDHEN, CDR2 SYDVKM. This CDR3 is CASSRTTVLNYGYTF. CDR3 nucleotide sequence: TGTGCCAGCAGTCGAACGACAGTCCTTAACTATGGCTACACCTTC.

This chain uses TRBV19 with TRBJ2-7; 11 nucleotides align to TRBD1. This CDR3 contains 14 residues. The trim removed 5 bases at V and 11 bases at J, leaving 11 bases unmatched. From germline, CDR1 is LNHDA and CDR2 SQIVND (reference sequence). In DNA, the CDR3 is TGTGCCAGTAGTGGCTCCGGGACAGGGGGAGGGGAGTACTTC. This gives the protein CASSGSGTGGGEYF.

The genes are TRBV4-1 and TRBJ2-1, with D maybe TRBD2 (7 bases). The CDR3 consists of 19 residues. The ends were cut back, 2 bases at V and 1 base at J, with 21 bases in the middle. Germline V lookup: CDR1 MGHRA, CDR2 YSYEKL. The CDR3 sequence is CASSQPVGGASQSYNEQFF. The CDR3 nucleotides read TGCGCCAGCAGCCAACCAGTAGGGGGGGCGTCGCAGTCCTACAATGAGCAGTTCTTC.

The sample holds one count of this clone. The chain links TRBV29-1 to TRBJ2-7, with D tentatively TRBD2 (7 bases). Trimming cost V 7 bases and J 2 bases, with 24 bases left between them. In germline, CDR1 is SQVTM, CDR2 ANQGSEA. CDR3 size: 16 residues. The DNA of the CDR3 is TGCAGCGCTACACTCCACCGCGGGGGCGCCACCTACGAGCAGTACTTC. Protein product: CSATLHRGGATYEQYF.

The V and J genes are TRBV2 and TRBJ1-3; D gene ambiguous. The germline V and J ends were trimmed by 4 bases and 0 bases, with 13 bases remaining between them. Germline assignment: CDR1 SNHLY and CDR2 FYNNEI. CDR3 size: 16 residues. DNA of the CDR3: TGTGCCAGCAGTGTAAGATTACAGTACTCTGGAAACACCATATATTTT. Encoded protein: CASSVRLQYSGNTIYF.

The chain has TRBV5-1 and TRBJ2-1; 8 nucleotides agree with TRBD1. Trimming at V came to 5 bases and at J to 1 base, leaving 8 bases not matched to a gene. This CDR3 spans 16 amino acids. Germline CDR1 is SGHRS and CDR2 is YFSETQ. CDR3 residues: CASRQTGARSYNEQFF. In DNA form, the CDR3 reads TGCGCCAGCAGACAGACAGGGGCCAGGTCCTACAATGAGCAGTTCTTC.

The chain links TRBV20-1 to TRBJ1-1; D gene ambiguous. CDR3 length: 11 residues. Germline V lookup: CDR1 DFQATT, CDR2 SNEGSKA (reference sequence). V lost 3 bases and J lost 4, with 6 bases in between. DNA of the CDR3: TGCAGTGCTAGCTATCTCACTGAAGCTTTCTTT. This sequence encodes CSASYLTEAFF.

The V call is TRBV15, the J call TRBJ2-7; 7 nucleotides align to TRBD1. Per germline, CDR1 LNHNV and CDR2 YYDKDF (reference sequence). Unmatched junction bases numbered 12, after V lost 0 bases and J lost 4 bases. The CDR3 runs to 17 residues. The CDR3 protein is CATSRDGARRGRYEQYF. In DNA, the CDR3 is TGTGCCACCAGCAGAGATGGGGCTCGAAGGGGGCGATACGAGCAGTACTTC.

The chain couples TRBV7-8 to TRBJ2-1, with 13 bases identical to TRBD2. Germline V lookup: CDR1 SGHVS, CDR2 FQNEAQ. The CDR3 is 17 amino acids. V lost 4 bases to trimming and J lost 4 bases; unmatched junction nucleotides: 7. The CDR3, as DNA: TGTGCCAGCAGCTCAACACGACTAGCGGGGGGTTACAATGAGCAGTTCTTC. Protein sequence: CASSSTRLAGGYNEQFF.

The chain couples TRBV4-3 to TRBJ2-3, with 8 bases fitting TRBD2. Germline V lookup: CDR1 LGHNA, CDR2 YSLEER. V was clipped by 0 bases and J by 0 bases; unmatched bases: 5. The CDR3 sequence is 17 residues long. This chain's CDR3 is CASSQESGGPSTDTQYF. The DNA of the CDR3 is TGCGCCAGCAGCCAAGAGAGCGGGGGCCCTAGCACAGATACGCAGTATTTT.

The gene calls are TRBV11-3 and TRBJ2-7, with 7 nucleotides matching TRBD2. This CDR3 has 13 residues. Germline CDR1 reads SGHNT; CDR2 reads YENEEA. V dropped 5 bases and J dropped 3; count of bases not matched to a gene: 4. The CDR3 here is CASSAQRGYEQYF. The DNA of the CDR3 is TGTGCCAGCAGCGCCCAGCGGGGCTACGAGCAGTACTTC. Supplemented by reference TRBV11-3 and TRBJ2-7, the full variable domain reads EAGVVQSPRYKIIEKKQPVAFWCNPISGHNTLYWYLQNLGQGPELLIRYENEEAVDDSQLPKDRFSAERLKGVDSTLKIQPAELGDSAVYLCASSAQRGYEQYFGPGTRLTVT.